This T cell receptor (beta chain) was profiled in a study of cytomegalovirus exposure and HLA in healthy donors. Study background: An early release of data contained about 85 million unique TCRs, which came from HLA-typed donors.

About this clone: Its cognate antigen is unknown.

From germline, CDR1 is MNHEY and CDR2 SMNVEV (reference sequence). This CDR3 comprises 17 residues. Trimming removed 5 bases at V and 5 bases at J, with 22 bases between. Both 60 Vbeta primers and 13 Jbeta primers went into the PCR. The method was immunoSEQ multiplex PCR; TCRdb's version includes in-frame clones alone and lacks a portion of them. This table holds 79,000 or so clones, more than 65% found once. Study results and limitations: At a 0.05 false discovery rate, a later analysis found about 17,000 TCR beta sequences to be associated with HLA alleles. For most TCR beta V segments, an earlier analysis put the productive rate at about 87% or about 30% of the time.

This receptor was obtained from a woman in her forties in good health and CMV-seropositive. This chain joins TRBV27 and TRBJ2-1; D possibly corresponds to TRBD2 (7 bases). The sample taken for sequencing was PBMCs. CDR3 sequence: CASSPPWGGGFNNEQFF. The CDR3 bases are TGTGCCAGCAGTCCGCCGTGGGGCGGGGGCTTTAACAATGAGCAGTTCTTC.